This TCR beta chain is from a study of graft-versus-host responses after intestinal transplantation. CDR1 is MNHEY and CDR2 is SVGAGI in the germline V gene. V was shortened by 5 bases and J by 2 bases, with 15 bases between the two germline ends. The CDR3 is 15 residues long. Whole-study results and caveats: Allografts of patients with graft-donor T cell macrochimerism showed high graft-versus-host to host-versus-graft clone ratios. Levels of circulating GvH clones at their peak were associated with early post-transplant HvG declines. GvH clones detected in recipient marrow included some appearing first in ileum or blood.

This clone has only a few counts. Antigen specificity is unknown. Clones were read by immunoSEQ multiplex PCR, and TCRdb kept only the in-frame ones, dropping some. The profile shows 24,000 or so clones, around 82% of them singletons. V is TRBV6-5 and J is TRBJ1-1; D perhaps matches TRBD1 (6 bases). This receptor was taken from a human donor who was the organ donor for an intestinal transplant. The sample here was unstimulated CD8+ T cells sorted from spleen or lymph node cells, taken before transplant. The CDR3 coding sequence is TGTGCCAGCAGTCTACAGGGTCCCTCAAACACTGAAGCTTTCTTT. Amino acid sequence: CASSLQGPSNTEAFF.